This T cell receptor (beta chain) came from a study of beta chain features in type 1 diabetes. Study-wide background: Patients were similar to healthy donors in age and gender (as well as in cell yields).

Between the trimmed V and J ends, which lost 5 bases and 3 bases, there was a span of 17 bases. From germline, CDR1 is MNHEY and CDR2 SMNVEV (reference sequence). CDR3 length: 15 amino acids. The authors reverse transcribed all of the isolated RNA, so sequencing captured expressed TCRB transcripts. Roughly 3.5 million reads per sample on average were obtained from naive, central memory and regulatory T cell samples. Sequencing used immunoSEQ multiplex PCR; TCRdb keeps in-frame clones, though not all of them. The sample lists fewer than 400,000 clones; roughly 8% were seen once. General study points: Patients' naive, central memory and regulatory TCRB repertoires appeared more alike than those of healthy donors.

As concerns this clone: Its antigen remains unidentified.

The origin of this receptor is a woman aged 18-30 years in good health. V is TRBV27 and J is TRBJ2-7, with no clear D. The sequenced material came from central memory CD4+ T cells from blood. The CDR3: CASSTMMGIYYEQYF. CDR3 coding DNA: TGTGCCAGCAGTACAATGATGGGGATCTACTACGAGCAGTACTTC.